The 20 T cell receptor beta chains presented below share a single source sample, sequenced in a study of blood T cell repertoires in COVID-19. Sequenced by immunoSEQ multiplex PCR; TCRdb stores in-frame clones only, minus some. The sample shows fewer than 150,000 clones, about four fifths of them seen only once. Sequenced input: peripheral blood. All receptors come from a woman aged 50 to 60 with acute or convalescent COVID-19.

This rearrangement joins TRBV6-5 to TRBJ1-1; D not certain. The germline V and J ends were trimmed by 2 bases and 2 bases, with 12 bases remaining between them. The CDR3 spans 15 residues. The germline CDR1 and CDR2 sequences are MNHEY and SVGAGI. The chain's CDR3 is CASSYRGYSNTEAFF. The DNA of the CDR3 is TGTGCCAGCAGTTACCGTGGGTACAGCAACACTGAAGCTTTCTTT.

The chain is built from TRBV28 and TRBJ1-1, with 8 bases aligning to TRBD1. From germline, CDR1 is MDHEN and CDR2 SYDVKM. The CDR3 is made up of 13 amino acids. V lost 3 bases to trimming and J lost 11 bases; unmatched junction nucleotides: 8. The CDR3: CASSFLTGDRAFF. The CDR3 DNA follows: TGTGCCAGCAGTTTCCTGACAGGGGATCGGGCTTTCTTT.

The sample holds a few counts of this clone. The V and J genes are TRBV3-1 (or the pseudogene TRBV3-2) and TRBJ1-5; 10 nucleotides line up with TRBD1. CDR1 LGHDT and CDR2 YNNKEL come from the germline V gene (reference sequence). The CDR3 loop spans 14 amino acids. The junction had 2 bases not matched to a gene; V was cut back by 3 bases and J by 6 bases. This CDR3 is CASSQGTGVQPQHF. The CDR3 coding sequence is TGTGCCAGCAGCCAGGGGACAGGGGTTCAGCCCCAGCATTTT.

This chain links TRBV19 with TRBJ2-2, with 9 bases fitting TRBD1. The CDR3 extends over 16 amino acids. The J segment lost 2 bases and the V segment lost 6 bases, leaving 7 bases of the junction unmatched. The germline V gene has CDR1 LNHDA and CDR2 SQIVND (reference sequence). The DNA for the CDR3 is TGTGCCAGTAGCCCGAGGGGACAGGGAAACACCGGGGAGCTGTTTTTT. Translation: CASSPRGQGNTGELFF.

V usage is TRBV19 and J usage is TRBJ1-2; 9 bases agree with TRBD1. Germline V CDR1 and CDR2: LNHDA, SQIVND (reference sequence). The CDR3 has 14 residues. The V gene end was trimmed by 4 bases and the J gene end by 5 bases; junction bases not matched to a gene: 5. The CDR3 DNA reads TGTGCCAGTAGTAAAACAGGGGGCGGTTATGGCTACACCTTC. Translated, it gives CASSKTGGGYGYTF.

The V call is TRBV9, the J call TRBJ1-6, with D possibly TRBD1 on 6 matching bases. The CDR3 sequence is 15 residues long. CDR1 is SGDLS and CDR2 is YYNGEE in the germline V gene. Deletions cut 4 bases from V and 10 bases from J, with 18 bases between. As DNA, the CDR3 is TGTGCCAGCAGCATCCGGGACACTATCGGATCACCCCTCCACTTT. It specifies CASSIRDTIGSPLHF. Full variable domain (rest looked up from reference TRBV9 and TRBJ1-6): DSGVTQTPKHLITATGQRVTLRCSPRSGDLSVYWYQQSLDQGLQFLIQYYNGEERAKGNILERFSAQQFPDLHSELNLSSLELGDSALYFCASSIRDTIGSPLHFGNGTRLTVT.

CDR3 residues: CSVPPGQGYGYTF. DNA for the CDR3: TGCAGCGTACCCCCGGGACAGGGCTATGGCTACACCTTC. J is TRBJ1-2 and V is TRBV29-1; 9 nucleotides agree with TRBD1. Germline values: CDR1 SQVTM, CDR2 ANQGSEA. This CDR3 is built from 13 residues. The V gene end was trimmed by 6 bases and the J gene end by 4 bases; junction bases not matched to a gene: 6.

The chain has TRBV5-1 and TRBJ1-2; a possible D gene is TRBD1 (6 bases). This CDR3 spans 13 amino acids. V was cut by 4 bases and J by 5 bases, with 12 bases left in between. Germline V CDR1 and CDR2: SGHRS, YFSETQ. The CDR3 bases are TGCGCCAGCAGCACATCAGGGGAGTATGGCTACACCTTC. Amino acid sequence: CASSTSGEYGYTF.

The CDR3 region has the DNA TGTGCCAGCAGTATGCTAGCGGGGGGGCCAGATACGCAGTATTTT. As protein: CASSMLAGGPDTQYF. This chain connects TRBV6-5 to TRBJ2-3; 12 bases agree with TRBD2. The CDR3 has 15 residues. Germline V gene data show CDR1 as MNHEY and CDR2 as SVGAGI. V gave up 5 bases and J gave up 4 bases; unmatched junction bases: 4.

The rearrangement uses TRBV3-1 (or the pseudogene TRBV3-2) and TRBJ2-1, with unresolved D. The germline gives CDR1 LGHDT, CDR2 YNNKEL (reference sequence). The CDR3 is made up of 12 amino acids. V was shortened by 1 base and J by 8 bases, with 6 bases between the two germline ends. Here the CDR3 DNA reads TGTGCCAGCAGCCAAGCGAGTCATGAGCAGTTCTTC. It codes for CASSQASHEQFF.

The J gene is TRBJ1-2, the V gene TRBV12-3 or TRBV12-4; D is uncertain. The V end lost 5 bases, the J end lost 4 bases, and 11 bases lay between the germline ends. The CDR3 has 13 amino acids. CDR3 bases: TGTGCCAGCAGTACTATAGGAGGCTATGGCTACACCTTC. Its translation: CASSTIGGYGYTF.

The chain carries TRBV12-3 or TRBV12-4 and TRBJ1-5, with D hard to call. Trimming took 8 bases from V and 2 from J, leaving 7 bases between them. CDR3 length equals 12 residues. For the CDR3, the DNA is TGTGCCAGCCTGCGTGGCAATCAGCCCCAGCATTTT. This translates into CASLRGNQPQHF.

The genes are TRBV19 and TRBJ1-5, with D perhaps TRBD1 (5 bases). The ends were cut back, 1 base at V and 2 bases at J, with 9 bases in the middle. Germline V gene data show CDR1 as LNHDA and CDR2 as SQIVND (reference sequence). The CDR3 is 15 residues long. The CDR3 sequence is CASSIVAQGNQPQHF. CDR3 DNA: TGTGCCAGTAGTATAGTAGCACAGGGCAATCAGCCCCAGCATTTT.

The chain employs TRBV19 and TRBJ1-2, with 8 bases lining up with TRBD1. The germline CDR1 and CDR2 sequences are LNHDA and SQIVND (reference sequence). This CDR3 has 14 residues. Losses at the gene ends were 3 bases for V and 1 base for J; bases not matched to a gene: 1. This CDR3 reads CASSMTGVNYGYTF. The CDR3 DNA is TGTGCCAGTAGTATGACAGGGGTTAACTATGGCTACACCTTC.

This clone was observed once. The rearrangement links TRBV5-6 to TRBJ2-7, with TRBD1 identical over 10 bases. V lost 4 bases to trimming and J lost 2 bases; unmatched junction nucleotides: 3. The V gene's germline CDR1 is SGHDT and CDR2 YYEEEE. The CDR3 sequence is 14 residues long. CDR3 bases: TGTGCCAGCAGCCACGGACAGGGGGCCTACGAGCAGTACTTC. This translates into CASSHGQGAYEQYF.

This rearrangement joins TRBV3-1 (or the pseudogene TRBV3-2) to TRBJ1-4, with TRBD1 identical over 8 bases. Germline CDR1 is LGHDT and CDR2 is YNNKEL (reference sequence). The CDR3 loop spans 17 amino acids. After removal of 4 bases from V and 0 bases from J, the junction contained 7 bases not matched to a gene. The CDR3 loop reads CASSLRQGPSTNEKLFF. For the CDR3, the DNA is TGTGCCAGCAGCCTCCGACAGGGGCCGTCAACTAATGAAAAACTGTTTTTT.

The chain employs TRBV24-1 and TRBJ2-1; 9 bases line up with TRBD2. The V segment lost 2 bases and the J segment 7 bases; nucleotides outside the gene matches: 8. Germline lookup yields CDR1 KGHDR and CDR2 SFDVKD. The CDR3 has 16 amino acids. The CDR3: CATSDSAGGLGNEQFF. CDR3 DNA sequence: TGTGCCACCAGTGATTCGGCGGGGGGGCTAGGTAATGAGCAGTTCTTC.

The CDR3 here is CASSQDEAAKQFF. CDR3 nucleotide sequence: TGTGCCAGCAGCCAAGATGAAGCGGCAAAGCAGTTCTTC. The chain carries TRBV3-1 (or the pseudogene TRBV3-2) and TRBJ2-1, with D perhaps TRBD2 (5 bases). V lost 0 bases and J lost 11, with 11 bases in between. CDR3 length equals 13 residues. Germline CDR1 and CDR2: LGHDT and YNNKEL (reference sequence).

This clone was observed at least ten times. The chain carries TRBV20-1 and TRBJ2-1; D perhaps matches TRBD2 (5 bases). V lost 3 bases and J 5 bases, leaving 17 bases between the germline ends. Per the germline V gene, CDR1 is DFQATT and CDR2 is SNEGSKA (reference sequence). This CDR3 spans 15 amino acids. The CDR3, as DNA: TGCAGTGCTAGTAGCCGGGTAGGACTCCACAATGAGCAGTTCTTC. Translation: CSASSRVGLHNEQFF.

The CDR3 is CASSLAPSLTTFMNTEAFF. CDR3 coding DNA: TGTGCCAGCAGCTTAGCCCCGAGTTTGACAACATTCATGAACACTGAAGCTTTCTTT. This rearrangement joins TRBV7-2 to TRBJ1-1; D is uncertain. The germline CDR1 and CDR2 sequences are SGHTA and FQGNSA. The CDR3 loop spans 19 amino acids. Between the trimmed V and J ends, which lost 0 bases and 0 bases, there was a span of 20 bases.